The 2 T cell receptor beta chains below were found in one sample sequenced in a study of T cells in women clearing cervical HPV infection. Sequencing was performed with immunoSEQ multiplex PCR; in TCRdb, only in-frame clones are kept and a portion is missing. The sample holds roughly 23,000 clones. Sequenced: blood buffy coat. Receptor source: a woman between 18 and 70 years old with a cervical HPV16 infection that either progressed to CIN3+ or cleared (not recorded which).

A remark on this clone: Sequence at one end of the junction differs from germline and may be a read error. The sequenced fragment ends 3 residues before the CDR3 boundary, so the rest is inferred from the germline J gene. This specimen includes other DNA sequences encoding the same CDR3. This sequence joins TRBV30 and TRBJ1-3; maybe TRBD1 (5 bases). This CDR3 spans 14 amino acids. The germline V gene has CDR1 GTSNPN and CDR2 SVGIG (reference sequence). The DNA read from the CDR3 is TGTGCCTGGAGCCCAGGGCACTCTGGAAACACA. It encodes CAWSPGHSGNT. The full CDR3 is CAWSPGHSGNTIYF.

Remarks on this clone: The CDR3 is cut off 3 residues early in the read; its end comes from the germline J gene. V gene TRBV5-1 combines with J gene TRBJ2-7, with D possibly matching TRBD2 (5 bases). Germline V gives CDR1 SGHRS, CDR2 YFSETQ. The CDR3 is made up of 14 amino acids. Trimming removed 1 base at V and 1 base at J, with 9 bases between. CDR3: CASSLSDYSYEQYF. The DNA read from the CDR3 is TGCGCCAGCAGCTTGAGTGACTATTCCTACGAG.